Here is one TCR beta chain with its context. Per germline, CDR1 GTSNPN and CDR2 SVGIG (reference sequence). The CDR3 is made up of 14 amino acids. Trimming took off 3 bases at V and 0 bases at J, with 9 bases between the two ends. With a J-beta primer mix and a sample-barcoded 5' primer, a second PCR ran 7 to 11 cycles. TCRdb processed the 5' RACE reads anew with MiXCR; each CDR3 protein has one entry. This table has about 1.5 million distinct CDR3 sequences, roughly two fifths appearing once. The data stem from a study of blood T cells in healthy people across ages. The receptor's source is a woman aged 18-29 years in good health. Sequencing was done on a sample of blood. This chain connects TRBV30 to TRBJ2-1; possibly TRBD2 for D (5 bases). CDR3 coding DNA: TGTGCCTGGAGGGGAGAAAGCTCCTACAATGAGCAGTTCTTC. Translating it yields CAWRGESSYNEQFF.